The 22 T cell receptor beta chains presented below share a single source sample, sequenced in a study of shared clonotypes between healthy human individuals. As defined, naive CD8 cells were CD45RO-negative and positively selected for CCR7, with terminally differentiated effector memory CD45RA+ cells excluded. Here immunoSEQ multiplex PCR was the method, and the copy in TCRdb shows in-frame clones only, minus some. The sample holds 650,000 to 800,000 clones, 92% seen once. The sequenced material came from naive CD8+ T cells sorted from blood. The receptors come from a young man in good health.

V is TRBV29-1 and J is TRBJ2-3; tentative D call: TRBD2 (6 bases). The germline V gene has CDR1 SQVTM and CDR2 ANQGSEA. The length of the CDR3 is 14 residues. V was trimmed by 4 bases and J by 4 bases, leaving 15 bases between them. The CDR3 DNA follows: TGCAGCGTTGTATCGGGAGTGGTGGCAGATACGCAGTATTTT. This sequence encodes CSVVSGVVADTQYF.

This chain links TRBV9 with TRBJ1-2, with 7 bases identical to TRBD1. CDR3 length: 15 amino acids. Germline-derived CDR1 and CDR2 are SGDLS and YYNGEE. V lost 4 bases, J lost 2 bases, and 8 bases stayed unmatched. CDR3 coding DNA: TGTGCCAGCAGCAATCAAGACAGGGCGAACTATGGCTACACCTTC. Its translation is CASSNQDRANYGYTF.

The V and J genes are TRBV6-5 and TRBJ2-1; D gene uncertain. CDR3 length: 13 amino acids. CDR1 is MNHEY and CDR2 is SVGAGI in the germline V gene. The V end was cut by 5 bases, the J end by 4 bases, with 9 bases between. Here the CDR3 reads CASSRTTYNEQFF. The CDR3 bases are TGTGCCAGCAGTCGTACAACGTACAATGAGCAGTTCTTC.

This clone appeared a single time. The V and J genes are TRBV6-5 and TRBJ2-3; tentative D call: TRBD1 (6 bases). The V end was cut by 2 bases, the J end by 5 bases, with 11 bases between. The CDR3 runs 14 residues. Germline V gene lookup returns CDR1 MNHEY and CDR2 SVGAGI. CDR3: CASSYRGTGDTQYF. Written as DNA, the CDR3 is TGTGCCAGCAGTTACAGGGGGACGGGAGATACGCAGTATTTT.

The genes are TRBV7-3 and TRBJ2-3; TRBD1 or TRBD2 may be the D gene (5 bases each). The germline V and J ends were trimmed by 2 bases and 2 bases, with 11 bases remaining between them. CDR3 length: 15 amino acids. CDR1 and CDR2 from the germline V gene are SGHTA and FQGTGA. The CDR3 coding sequence is TGTGCCAGCAGCTTAGGTGGGACCACCACAGATACGCAGTATTTT. This translates into CASSLGGTTTDTQYF.

V usage is TRBV25-1 and J usage is TRBJ1-2; 7 nucleotides align to TRBD1. The CDR3 is made up of 13 amino acids. Germline-derived CDR1 and CDR2 are MGHDK and SYGVNS. With V trimmed by 3 bases and J by 4 bases, 2 bases remained unmatched. CDR3 protein: CASSEDRTYGYTF. CDR3 nucleotide sequence: TGTGCCAGCAGTGAGGACAGGACCTATGGCTACACCTTC.

The chain joins TRBV11-2 to TRBJ2-3, with TRBD1 matching 7 bases. V was clipped by 5 bases and J by 2 bases; unmatched bases: 10. CDR1 is SGHAT and CDR2 is FQNNGV in the germline V gene. The CDR3 runs to 16 residues. CDR3 protein: CASSPSTGVITDTQYF. As DNA, the CDR3 is TGTGCCAGCAGCCCCTCAACAGGGGTTATCACAGATACGCAGTATTTT.

The CDR3 is CASSMVAGAVDTQYF. For the CDR3, the DNA is TGTGCCAGCAGTATGGTAGCGGGAGCTGTAGATACGCAGTATTTT. The chain is built from TRBV6-5 and TRBJ2-3, with 9 bases that match TRBD2. The ends lost 5 bases at V and 5 bases at J; junction bases unmatched: 8. CDR1 MNHEY and CDR2 SVGAGI come from the germline V gene. The CDR3 is made up of 15 amino acids.

J is TRBJ2-1 and V is TRBV21-1; TRBD2 is the table's D call, not checked against the DNA. TRBV21-1 is given as a pseudogene. The length of the CDR3 is 17 residues. CDR3 sequence reads: CASIRWVGTSAYNEQFF. The CDR3, as DNA: TGTGCCAGCATCAGATGGGTTGGGACTAGCGCTTACAATGAGCAGTTCTTC.

The genes are TRBV6-5 and TRBJ1-1; D call uncertain. There are 14 residues in the CDR3. Deletions cut 2 bases from V and 4 bases from J, with 11 bases between. The germline V gene encodes CDR1 MNHEY and CDR2 SVGAGI. The CDR3 nucleotides are TGTGCCAGCAGTTACGGGCAGGACGTCACTGAAGCTTTCTTT. This encodes CASSYGQDVTEAFF.

V and J are TRBV13 and TRBJ2-7, with 10 bases aligning to TRBD2. Looked up from germline, CDR1 is PRHDT and CDR2 is FYEKMQ (reference sequence). The CDR3 has 16 amino acids. Trimming took 5 bases from V and 0 from J; bases not matched to a gene: 7. The CDR3 spells CASSHPLAGASYEQYF. The CDR3 DNA reads as TGTGCCAGCAGCCACCCCCTAGCGGGAGCCTCCTACGAGCAGTACTTC. Using reference TRBV13 and TRBJ2-7 for the parts outside the CDR3, the full variable domain is AAGVIQSPRHLIKEKRETATLKCYPIPRHDTVYWYQQGPGQDPQFLISFYEKMQSDKGSIPDRFSAQQFSDYHSELNMSSLELGDSALYFCASSHPLAGASYEQYFGPGTRLTVT.

The chain links TRBV13 to TRBJ2-5, with D possibly called TRBD1 or TRBD2 (5 bases each). V lost 1 base to trimming and J lost 5 bases, with 8 bases between them. There are 13 residues in the CDR3. Germline CDR1 is PRHDT and CDR2 is FYEKMQ (reference sequence). The CDR3 region is CASSLVGTETQYF. CDR3 DNA: TGTGCCAGCAGCTTAGTGGGGACGGAGACCCAGTACTTC.

The gene calls are TRBV11-2 and TRBJ2-5, with 8 bases identical to TRBD1. The J segment lost 1 base and the V segment lost 5 bases, leaving 9 bases of the junction unmatched. Germline-derived CDR1 and CDR2 are SGHAT and FQNNGV. The CDR3 sequence is 16 residues long. CDR3 coding DNA: TGTGCCAGCAGCCGAGGGACAGGCGGATTCCAAGAGACCCAGTACTTC. Its translation is CASSRGTGGFQETQYF.

This chain links TRBV6-5 with TRBJ1-1; 8 bases line up with TRBD1. This CDR3 region has 14 residues. Germline V gives CDR1 MNHEY, CDR2 SVGAGI. J lost 0 bases, V lost 4 bases, and 1 base had no gene match. DNA for the CDR3: TGTGCCAGCAGTTCGACAGGGGTGAACACTGAAGCTTTCTTT. The encoded protein is CASSSTGVNTEAFF.

This chain uses TRBV2 with TRBJ2-7; D uncertain. Trimming removed 1 base at V and 6 bases at J, with 10 bases between. This CDR3 has 13 amino acids. Germline CDR1 SNHLY, CDR2 FYNNEI. The CDR3 nucleotides read TGTGCCAGCAGTGAAGTCCTAAGAGGCGAGCAGTACTTC. Encoded protein: CASSEVLRGEQYF.

This clone has a handful of counts. This sequence joins TRBV13 and TRBJ2-7, with D maybe TRBD1 (6 bases). Germline CDR1 PRHDT, CDR2 FYEKMQ (reference sequence). Trimming pared 5 bases from V and 6 bases from J, leaving 17 bases between. The CDR3 runs to 14 residues. In nucleotides, the CDR3 is TGTGCCAGCAGCCAAGTCGGGACATATATCGAGCAGTACTTC. Encoded protein: CASSQVGTYIEQYF.

The chain links TRBV9 to TRBJ2-3; D is undetermined. This CDR3 region has 15 residues. V was trimmed by 6 bases and J by 1 base, leaving 15 bases between them. Germline loops: CDR1 SGDLS, CDR2 YYNGEE. The CDR3 is CASTSAGERTDTQYF. The CDR3 DNA is TGTGCCAGCACCTCCGCTGGAGAACGCACAGATACGCAGTATTTT.

The chain uses TRBV29-1 and TRBJ1-2; 7 bases are a match to TRBD1. With V trimmed by 4 bases and J by 3 bases, 8 bases remained unmatched. The CDR3 has 14 residues. Germline V gives CDR1 SQVTM, CDR2 ANQGSEA. The DNA of the CDR3 is TGCAGCGTTGGTCGTCTTGGGACAGACTATGGCTACACCTTC. This gives the protein CSVGRLGTDYGYTF. Based on the CDR3 plus reference TRBV29-1 and TRBJ1-2, the full variable domain is SAVISQKPSRDICQRGTSLTIQCQVDSQVTMMFWYRQQPGQSLTLIATANQGSEATYESGFVIDKFPISRPNLTFSTLTVSNMSPEDSSIYLCSVGRLGTDYGYTFGSGTRLTVV.

For this clone: The sample has other DNA sequences that encode this CDR3 too. The chain is built from TRBV27 and TRBJ2-1; D is possibly TRBD2 (6 bases). CDR1 and CDR2 from the germline V gene are MNHEY and SMNVEV (reference sequence). The V end was cut by 4 bases, the J end by 3 bases, with 13 bases between. CDR3 length equals 15 residues. As DNA, the CDR3 is TGTGCCAGCAGTTCTGGGACTGGGAGCTACAATGAGCAGTTCTTC. Residues: CASSSGTGSYNEQFF.

The gene calls are TRBV2 and TRBJ2-5; D gene uncertain. Germline V gives CDR1 SNHLY, CDR2 FYNNEI. The CDR3 is made up of 11 amino acids. The CDR3 region is CASRAPETQYF. In nucleotides, the CDR3 is TGTGCTAGTAGGGCACCTGAGACCCAGTACTTC.

V and J are TRBV5-1 and TRBJ2-7; 8 nucleotides line up with TRBD2. Germline CDR1 SGHRS, CDR2 YFSETQ. J gave up 5 bases and V 0 bases, and 7 bases lay outside the gene matches. This CDR3 spans 15 amino acids. DNA for the CDR3: TGCGCCAGCAGCTTGGCGGCAGCCGGGGGGGACGAGCAGTACTTC. This gives the protein CASSLAAAGGDEQYF. The full variable domain, its missing parts supplied by reference TRBV5-1 and TRBJ2-7, is KAGVTQTPRYLIKTRGQQVTLSCSPISGHRSVSWYQQTPGQGLQFLFEYFSETQRNKGNFPGRFSGRQFSNSRSEMNVSTLELGDSALYLCASSLAAAGGDEQYFGPGTRLTVT.

The V call is TRBV7-2, the J call TRBJ1-2, with a tentative D call TRBD1 (5 bases). CDR3 length: 13 amino acids. The germline CDR1 and CDR2 sequences are SGHTA and FQGNSA. V was clipped by 10 bases and J by 4 bases, with 16 bases between them. The CDR3 here is CATPIKGTYGYTF. The DNA for the CDR3 is TGTGCCACCCCGATTAAGGGGACCTATGGCTACACCTTC.